The present T cell receptor (beta chain) was sequenced within a study of T cells after yellow fever vaccination. This clonotype has a handful of counts. In germline, CDR1 is LGHNA, CDR2 YNFKEQ. This CDR3 comprises 15 residues. Germline trimming cut 4 bases from V and 6 bases from J; bases unmatched to any gene: 10. TCRdb fed the 5' RACE reads into MiXCR, producing one record per CDR3 protein. The table has approximately 120,000 distinct CDR3 sequences, 13% to 15% seen once. The V and J genes are TRBV4-2 and TRBJ2-3; 7 positions match TRBD1. This receptor was taken from a man between 18 and 29 years old who received the YFV17D yellow fever vaccine. The specimen was CD8+ T cells sorted from PBMCs, collected 5 days after the yellow fever booster vaccination. The CDR3 region is CASSLRDSQGDTQYF. The CDR3 coding sequence is TGTGCCAGCAGCCTCCGGGACAGCCAGGGGGATACGCAGTATTTT.